This section outlines one TCR beta chain sequence together with its context. Its specificity is unknown. The data originate from a study of T cells expressing NK-cell markers. Study findings and constraints: CD8+ T cells in 5 or 6 donors included dominant NKG2C+ clonotypes at about 1.0-8%.

Germline V gene sequence: CDR1 SGHTA, CDR2 FQGNSA. The CDR3 consists of 14 residues. What made the TCR beta cDNA was 5'RACE template switching with UMIs. TCRdb re-called the 5' RACE reads; one entry per CDR3 protein, DNA not given. Its listing shows 500,000 to 600,000 distinct CDR3 sequences. The V call is TRBV7-2, the J call TRBJ2-2; absent DNA, TCRdb's TRBD1 call cannot be checked. This sequence was found in a young man in good health. The specimen was blood T cells: a sorted CD56 or NKG2C T cell subset, CD4+ or CD8+ T cells, or bulk PBMC T cells (not recorded which). The CDR3: CASSLKGGAGELFF.